The entry below describes one T cell receptor (beta chain). Its target is unknown. J was trimmed by 0 bases and V by 4 bases; bases with no gene match: 12. The germline V gene encodes CDR1 SGHNT and CDR2 YYREEE (reference sequence). The CDR3 contains 18 residues. Histologic diagnosis was independently verified by two lung pathologists. After pathologic assessment, macro-dissection selected premalignant or tumor cells for extraction. The method was immunoSEQ multiplex PCR; TCRdb's version includes in-frame clones alone and lacks a portion of them. The data hold 35,000 to 40,000 clones, with about 74% observed a single time. This record comes from a study of immune evolution from preneoplasia to lung adenocarcinoma. Study outcomes and limitations: Normal lung had the highest top T cell clone frequencies. Later-stage lesions appeared to have more T cells, more diversity, less clonality.

The sequence came from a person in their 60s with lung adenocarcinoma. The chain employs TRBV5-4 and TRBJ2-7; 11 bases are shared with TRBD1. Sequenced sample: FFPE invasive lung adenocarcinoma tissue. In DNA form, the CDR3 reads TGTGCCAGCAGCCACGACAGGGCCGGGACAGGGGGCTCCTACGAGCAGTACTTC. This gives the protein CASSHDRAGTGGSYEQYF.